Presented here are 26 T cell receptor beta chains from one specimen sequenced in a study of blood T cell repertoires in COVID-19. The protocol was immunoSEQ multiplex PCR, while the TCRdb copy is restricted to in-frame clones and leaves out a portion. Among fewer than 85,000 clones listed, about 74% were seen once. The sequenced material came from peripheral blood. The receptors were gathered from a human donor with acute or convalescent COVID-19. The donor label of this sample is uncertain.

This chain joins TRBV6-5 and TRBJ1-2; weak D call: TRBD1 (5 bases). The V and J ends lost 8 bases and 0 bases respectively, with 13 bases between them. From germline, CDR1 is MNHEY and CDR2 SVGAGI. The CDR3 sequence is 14 residues long. CDR3 nucleotide sequence: TGTGCCAGCGGGGCCCCAACTGCTAACTATGGCTACACCTTC. Protein sequence: CASGAPTANYGYTF.

This clone was seen a single time. The J gene is TRBJ2-7, the V gene TRBV5-4, with TRBD2 matching over 8 bases. J was trimmed by 6 bases and V by 4 bases; bases with no gene match: 6. This CDR3 contains 13 residues. The V gene's germline CDR1 is SGHNT and CDR2 YYREEE (reference sequence). The CDR3 bases are TGTGCCAGCAGCGTCGGGCTAGCGGGCGAGCAGTACTTC. Encoded protein: CASSVGLAGEQYF.

The rearrangement links TRBV19 to TRBJ1-5, with D perhaps TRBD1 (5 bases). The V and J ends lost 2 bases and 9 bases respectively, with 8 bases between them. Germline-derived CDR1 and CDR2 are LNHDA and SQIVND (reference sequence). CDR3 length equals 12 residues. DNA of the CDR3: TGTGCCAGTAGTATACCTACAGGGCCCCAGCATTTT. It translates to CASSIPTGPQHF.

The chain is built from TRBV27 and TRBJ2-7, with 12 bases that match TRBD2. This CDR3 comprises 14 residues. CDR1 and CDR2 from the germline V gene are MNHEY and SMNVEV (reference sequence). J was trimmed by 4 bases and V by 6 bases; bases with no gene match: 4. The CDR3 sequence: CASRTGLAGYEQYF. DNA of the CDR3: TGTGCCAGCAGAACTGGACTAGCGGGATACGAGCAGTACTTC.

This sequence joins TRBV28 and TRBJ1-6, with 9 nucleotides matching TRBD1. V lost 2 bases and J lost 9; bases outside the gene matches: 5. Germline V gene lookup returns CDR1 MDHEN and CDR2 SYDVKM. This CDR3 is 15 amino acids long. The CDR3 is CASSLGTGRASPLHF. The CDR3 region has the DNA TGTGCCAGCAGTTTAGGGACAGGGCGGGCTTCACCCCTCCACTTT. Using reference TRBV28 and TRBJ1-6 for the parts outside the CDR3, the full variable domain is DVKVTQSSRYLVKRTGEKVFLECVQDMDHENMFWYRQDPGLGLRLIYFSYDVKMKEKGDIPEGYSVSREKKERFSLILESASTNQTSMYLCASSLGTGRASPLHFGNGTRLTVT.

J is TRBJ2-5 and V is TRBV28; D perhaps matches TRBD2 (6 bases). CDR1 and CDR2 (germline): MDHEN, SYDVKM. The CDR3 has 14 residues. V dropped 3 bases and J dropped 2 bases, with 10 bases sitting between them. The CDR3 DNA follows: TGTGCCAGCAGTTTTGGCGGGACTCAAGAGACCCAGTACTTC. The encoded protein is CASSFGGTQETQYF.

The V gene is TRBV19, the J gene TRBJ2-7, with D possibly TRBD2 on 5 matching bases. The CDR3 consists of 15 residues. V was shortened by 3 bases and J by 0 bases, with 12 bases between the two germline ends. Germline lookup yields CDR1 LNHDA and CDR2 SQIVND (reference sequence). The CDR3 region is CASSIGLVSSYEQYF. The DNA of the CDR3 is TGTGCCAGTAGTATCGGACTCGTTAGCTCCTACGAGCAGTACTTC.

The J gene is TRBJ1-2, the V gene TRBV9; D gene ambiguous. Deletions cut 0 bases from V and 4 bases from J, with 10 bases between. This CDR3 spans 14 amino acids. Germline V gene lookup returns CDR1 SGDLS and CDR2 YYNGEE. The CDR3, as DNA: TGTGCCAGCAGCGTAGATGGAGGGATCTATGGCTACACCTTC. Translated: CASSVDGGIYGYTF. Together with reference TRBV9 and TRBJ1-2, the CDR3 gives the full variable domain: DSGVTQTPKHLITATGQRVTLRCSPRSGDLSVYWYQQSLDQGLQFLIQYYNGEERAKGNILERFSAQQFPDLHSELNLSSLELGDSALYFCASSVDGGIYGYTFGSGTRLTVV.

The V gene is TRBV18, the J gene TRBJ2-5; 8 bases match TRBD2. The CDR3 runs to 13 residues. CDR1 KGHSH and CDR2 LQKENI come from the germline V gene. J lost 5 bases, V lost 3 bases, and 2 bases had no gene match. CDR3 bases: TGTGCCAGCTCACCCGGGACTAGTGAGACCCAGTACTTC. Translated, it gives CASSPGTSETQYF. Filled out from reference TRBV18 and TRBJ2-5, the complete variable domain reads NAGVMQNPRHLVRRRGQEARLRCSPMKGHSHVYWYRQLPEEGLKFMVYLQKENIIDESGMPKERFSAEFPKEGPSILRIQQVVRGDSAAYFCASSPGTSETQYFGPGTRLLVL.

This sequence joins TRBV7-3 and TRBJ2-1; D is ambiguous. The V gene's germline CDR1 is SGHTA and CDR2 FQGTGA. Deletions cut 4 bases from V and 6 bases from J, with 13 bases between. CDR3 length: 14 residues. This CDR3 reads CASSYVAHSNEQFF. CDR3 DNA sequence: TGTGCCAGCAGCTACGTAGCTCACTCCAATGAGCAGTTCTTC.

V is TRBV19 and J is TRBJ1-2; D may be TRBD1 (6 bases). V shed 6 bases and J shed 7 bases, with 21 bases lying between them. Germline V CDR1 and CDR2: LNHDA, SQIVND (reference sequence). CDR3 length: 15 amino acids. For the CDR3, the DNA is TGTGCCAGTAGCCTGGATCCGACAGGATCGGTTGGCTACACCTTC. Translated, it gives CASSLDPTGSVGYTF.

This clone was recorded a few times. V and J are TRBV28 and TRBJ1-2; 8 bases line up with TRBD1. Trimming cost V 5 bases and J 8 bases; bases outside gene matches: 13. Germline V gene lookup returns CDR1 MDHEN and CDR2 SYDVKM. The CDR3 is made up of 15 amino acids. DNA of the CDR3: TGTGCCAGCAGTCTCACTCAGACAGGGGTTGGAGGCTACACCTTC. Its protein is CASSLTQTGVGGYTF.

The J gene is TRBJ1-6, the V gene TRBV29-1; TRBD1 matches at 7 bases. The germline V gene encodes CDR1 SQVTM and CDR2 ANQGSEA. With V trimmed by 6 bases and J by 9 bases, 8 bases remained unmatched. This CDR3 contains 13 residues. CDR3 sequence reads: CSVRRDSRSPLHF. CDR3 sequence (DNA): TGCAGCGTCCGGAGGGACAGCCGTTCACCCCTCCACTTT.

The chain is built from TRBV15 and TRBJ2-7; D is uncertain. Trimming removed 0 bases from V and 0 bases from J, with 6 bases in between. This CDR3 spans 14 amino acids. Germline-derived CDR1 and CDR2 are LNHNV and YYDKDF (reference sequence). CDR3 residues: CATSRDQISYEQYF. The CDR3 DNA is TGTGCCACCAGCAGAGACCAAATCTCCTACGAGCAGTACTTC.

This clone was detected only a few times. The V and J genes are TRBV12-3 or TRBV12-4 and TRBJ1-1; maybe TRBD1 (6 bases). CDR3 length equals 13 residues. The V end lost 5 bases, the J end lost 4 bases, and 11 bases lay between the germline ends. Written as DNA, the CDR3 is TGTGCCAGCAGTCCACAACAGGGCACTGAAGCTTTCTTT. Protein: CASSPQQGTEAFF.

The chain recombines TRBV11-2 with TRBJ1-2; a weak D match, TRBD1 (6 bases). This CDR3 region has 15 residues. Germline assignment: CDR1 SGHAT and CDR2 FQNNGV. Trimming removed 5 bases from V and 8 bases from J, with 21 bases in between. The CDR3 coding sequence is TGTGCCAGCAGCCATCGGAGCGGGGGCGAGGAAGGCTACACCTTC. It is translated as CASSHRSGGEEGYTF.

V gene TRBV5-1 combines with J gene TRBJ2-7; 11 bases agree with TRBD2. This CDR3 comprises 16 residues. Unmatched junction bases numbered 9, after V lost 0 bases and J lost 7 bases. In germline, CDR1 is SGHRS, CDR2 YFSETQ. CDR3 sequence (DNA): TGCGCCAGCAGCTTGGTAGCGGGAGGGCCAGGGAGTGAGCAGTACTTC. This encodes CASSLVAGGPGSEQYF.

This chain uses TRBV7-9 with TRBJ2-5; D not certain. Trimming took off 3 bases at V and 4 bases at J, with 9 bases between the two ends. CDR3 length: 13 residues. The germline V gene has CDR1 SEHNR and CDR2 FQNEAQ (reference sequence). The CDR3 loop reads CASSLRGPETQYF. The CDR3 region has the DNA TGTGCCAGCAGCTTGAGAGGTCCAGAGACCCAGTACTTC.

The chain carries TRBV3-1 (or the pseudogene TRBV3-2) and TRBJ2-5, with 8 nucleotides matching TRBD2. The CDR3 runs 18 residues. Losses at the gene ends were 1 base for V and 2 bases for J; bases not matched to a gene: 12. The germline CDR1 and CDR2 sequences are LGHDT and YNNKEL (reference sequence). The CDR3 here is CASSQALGSGSLQETQYF. The CDR3 region has the DNA TGTGCCAGCAGCCAAGCCCTAGGGAGCGGGAGTCTTCAAGAGACCCAGTACTTC.

This clone was detected only a few times. The rearrangement links TRBV6-6 to TRBJ1-5; D may be TRBD1 (5 bases). This CDR3 spans 17 amino acids. The ends were cut back, 5 bases at V and 2 bases at J, with 19 bases in the middle. The germline CDR1 and CDR2 sequences are MNHNY and SVGAGI (reference sequence). The CDR3: CASSPSGGGGGNQPQHF. The CDR3 DNA is TGTGCCAGCAGTCCCTCGGGTGGGGGAGGGGGCAATCAGCCCCAGCATTTT.

In nucleotides, the CDR3 is TGCGCCAGCAGCTTACAGGGGTTTAGCAATCAGCCCCAGCATTTT. It is translated as CASSLQGFSNQPQHF. The rearrangement uses TRBV5-1 and TRBJ1-5, with TRBD1 matching 7 bases. CDR1 and CDR2 (germline): SGHRS, YFSETQ. The CDR3 runs to 15 residues. V shed 2 bases, J shed 0 bases, and the junction held 2 bases outside the gene matches.

This clone showed up just once. V is TRBV7-6 and J is TRBJ2-7, with 9 bases fitting TRBD1. The CDR3 covers 15 residues. Germline CDR1 and CDR2: SGHVS and FNYEAQ. Losses at the gene ends were 2 bases for V and 3 bases for J; bases not matched to a gene: 5. The CDR3 nucleotides read TGTGCCAGCAGCTTACGTCGGGACAGGGTCTACGAGCAGTACTTC. Translated: CASSLRRDRVYEQYF.

This sequence joins TRBV2 and TRBJ1-4; TRBD1 agrees at 8 bases. This CDR3 contains 17 residues. Germline V gene sequence: CDR1 SNHLY, CDR2 FYNNEI. V was pared by 6 bases and J by 1 base, with 10 bases of the junction left unmatched. The CDR3 spells CASRDRAAARTNEKLFF. Written as DNA, the CDR3 is TGTGCCAGCAGGGACAGGGCCGCTGCCAGAACTAATGAAAAACTGTTTTTT.

The rearrangement uses TRBV6-5 and TRBJ1-6; D is uncertain. Germline V gene data show CDR1 as MNHEY and CDR2 as SVGAGI. The CDR3 covers 12 residues. V gave up 4 bases and J gave up 7 bases, with 5 bases separating them. The DNA for the CDR3 is TGTGCCAGCAGTTCGGGAAATTCACCCCTCCACTTT. Amino acid sequence: CASSSGNSPLHF.

The rearrangement uses TRBV24-1 and TRBJ2-5; D may be TRBD2 (6 bases). Per the germline V gene, CDR1 is KGHDR and CDR2 is SFDVKD. The CDR3 is 14 residues long. The V end lost 6 bases, the J end lost 2 bases, and 12 bases lay between the germline ends. CDR3 sequence: CATSLGRGQETQYF. The DNA of the CDR3 is TGTGCCACCAGTTTAGGACGGGGGCAAGAGACCCAGTACTTC.

This clone was observed a handful of times. The chain combines TRBV6-2 or TRBV6-3 with TRBJ2-3; 11 positions agree with TRBD1. Trimming cost V 6 bases and J 2 bases; bases outside gene matches: 7. Germline V lookup: CDR1 MNHEY, CDR2 SVGEGT. This CDR3 has 16 residues. The CDR3 loop is CASSSGTGGYTDTQYF. Here the CDR3 DNA reads TGTGCCAGCAGCTCCGGGACAGGGGGGTACACAGATACGCAGTATTTT.